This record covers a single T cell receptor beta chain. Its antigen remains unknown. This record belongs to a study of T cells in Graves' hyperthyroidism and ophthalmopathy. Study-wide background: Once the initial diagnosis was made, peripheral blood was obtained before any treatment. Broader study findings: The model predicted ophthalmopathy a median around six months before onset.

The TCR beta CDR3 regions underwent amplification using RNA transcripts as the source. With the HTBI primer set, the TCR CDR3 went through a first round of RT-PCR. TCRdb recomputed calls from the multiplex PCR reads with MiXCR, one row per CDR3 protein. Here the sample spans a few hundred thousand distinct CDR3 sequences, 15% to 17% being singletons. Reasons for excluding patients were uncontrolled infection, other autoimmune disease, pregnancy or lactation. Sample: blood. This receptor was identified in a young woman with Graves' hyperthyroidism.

The CDR3, as DNA: TGCGCCAGCAGTGCCGGGGCAAATTCTCTCGGGCAGTACTTC. This gives the protein CASSAGANSLGQYF. The chain joins TRBV10-2 to TRBJ2-7, with D perhaps TRBD1 or TRBD2 (5 bases each). V was trimmed by 4 bases and J by 9 bases, leaving 19 bases between them. The CDR3 length is 14 residues. Looked up from germline, CDR1 is WSHSY and CDR2 is SAAADI.